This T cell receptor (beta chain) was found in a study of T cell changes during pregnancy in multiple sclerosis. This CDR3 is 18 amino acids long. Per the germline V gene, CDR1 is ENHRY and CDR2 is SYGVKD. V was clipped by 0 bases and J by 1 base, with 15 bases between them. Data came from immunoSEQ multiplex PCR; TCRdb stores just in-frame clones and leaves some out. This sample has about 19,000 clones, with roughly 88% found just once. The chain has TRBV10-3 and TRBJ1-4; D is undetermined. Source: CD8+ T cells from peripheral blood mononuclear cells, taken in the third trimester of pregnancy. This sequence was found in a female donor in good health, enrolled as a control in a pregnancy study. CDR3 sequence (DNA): TGTGCCATCAGTGAGTCGAAGGCAGGTTTGATAACTAATGAAAAACTGTTTTTT. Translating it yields CAISESKAGLITNEKLFF.